This T cell receptor (beta chain) was retrieved from a study of tissue T cells after allogeneic stem cell transplantation. A word on this clone: Its antigen is unknown.

CDR3 length: 11 amino acids. The V gene lost 2 bases and the J gene lost 10 bases, with 6 bases spanning the gap. The V gene's germline CDR1 is GTSNPN and CDR2 SVGIG (reference sequence). Study-wide findings and caveats: Anatomically similar tissues had similar TCR repertoires within each patient.

Produced via immunoSEQ multiplex PCR; TCRdb's table is partial and in-frame only. The sample holds several thousand clones; approximately 70% are singletons and the top ten take roughly 24%. This material consisted of tissue from the stomach, taken at autopsy. The TCR comes from a woman between 18 and 50 years old with breast cancer. V gene TRBV30 combines with J gene TRBJ1-6; D may be TRBD1 (5 bases). The CDR3 region is CAWSKGSPLHF. CDR3 coding DNA: TGTGCCTGGAGTAAGGGGTCACCCCTCCACTTT.